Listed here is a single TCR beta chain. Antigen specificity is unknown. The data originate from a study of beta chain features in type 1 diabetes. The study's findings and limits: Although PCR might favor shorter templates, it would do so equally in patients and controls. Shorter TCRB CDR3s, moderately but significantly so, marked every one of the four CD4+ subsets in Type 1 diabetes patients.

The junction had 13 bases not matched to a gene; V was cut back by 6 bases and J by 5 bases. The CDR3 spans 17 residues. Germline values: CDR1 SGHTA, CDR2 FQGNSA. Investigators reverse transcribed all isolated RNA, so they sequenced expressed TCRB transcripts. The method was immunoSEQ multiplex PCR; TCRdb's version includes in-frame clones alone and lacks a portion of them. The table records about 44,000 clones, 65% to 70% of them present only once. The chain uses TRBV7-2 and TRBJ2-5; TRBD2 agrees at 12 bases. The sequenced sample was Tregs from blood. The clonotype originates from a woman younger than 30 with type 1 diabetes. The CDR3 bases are TGTGCCAGCAGGCAACATCCTCTAGCGGGGGGGCGGGAGACCCAGTACTTC. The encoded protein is CASRQHPLAGGRETQYF.